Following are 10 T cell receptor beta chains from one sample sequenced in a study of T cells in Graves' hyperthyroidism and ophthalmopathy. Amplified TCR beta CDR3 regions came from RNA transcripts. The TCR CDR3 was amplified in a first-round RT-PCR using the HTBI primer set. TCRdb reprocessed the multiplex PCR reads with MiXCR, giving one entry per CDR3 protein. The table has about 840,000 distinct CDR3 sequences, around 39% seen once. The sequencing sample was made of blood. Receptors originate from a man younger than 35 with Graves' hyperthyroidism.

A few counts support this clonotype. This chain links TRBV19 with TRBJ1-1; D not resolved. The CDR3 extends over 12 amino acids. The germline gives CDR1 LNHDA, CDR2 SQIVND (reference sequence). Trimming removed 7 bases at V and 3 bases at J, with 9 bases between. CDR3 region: CASNQHDTEAFF. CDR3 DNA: TGTGCCAGTAACCAACACGACACTGAAGCTTTCTTT.

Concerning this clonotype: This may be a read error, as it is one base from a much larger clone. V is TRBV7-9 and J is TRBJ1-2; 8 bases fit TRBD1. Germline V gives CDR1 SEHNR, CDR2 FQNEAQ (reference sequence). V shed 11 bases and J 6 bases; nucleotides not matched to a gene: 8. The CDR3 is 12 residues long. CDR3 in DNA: TGTGCCGCAACGCAGGGGGCTAATGGCTACACCTTC. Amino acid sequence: CAATQGANGYTF.

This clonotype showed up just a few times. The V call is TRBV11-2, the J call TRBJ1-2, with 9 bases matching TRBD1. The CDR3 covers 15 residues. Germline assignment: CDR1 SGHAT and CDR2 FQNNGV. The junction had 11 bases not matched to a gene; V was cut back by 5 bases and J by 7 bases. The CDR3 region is CASSNVRDRAAGYTF. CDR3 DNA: TGTGCCAGCAGCAACGTCCGGGACAGGGCGGCTGGCTACACCTTC.

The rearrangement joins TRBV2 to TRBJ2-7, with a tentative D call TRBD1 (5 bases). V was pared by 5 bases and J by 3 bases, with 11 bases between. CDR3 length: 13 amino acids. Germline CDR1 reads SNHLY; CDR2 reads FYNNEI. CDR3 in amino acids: CASSLDRNYEQYF. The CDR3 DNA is TGTGCCAGCAGTCTAGACAGAAACTACGAGCAGTACTTC. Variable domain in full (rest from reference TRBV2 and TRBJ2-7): EPEVTQTPSHQVTQMGQEVILRCVPISNHLYFYWYRQILGQKVEFLVSFYNNEISEKSEIFDDQFSVERPDGSNFTLKIRSTKLEDSAMYFCASSLDRNYEQYFGPGTRLTVT.

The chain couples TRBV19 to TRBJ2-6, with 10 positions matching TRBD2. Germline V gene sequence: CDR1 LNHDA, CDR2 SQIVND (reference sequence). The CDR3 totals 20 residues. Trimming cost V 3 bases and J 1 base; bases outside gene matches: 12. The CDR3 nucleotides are TGTGCCAGTAGTATGGATAGCGGGGGGCCCACTTTTTCTGGGGCCAACGTCCTGACTTTC. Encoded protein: CASSMDSGGPTFSGANVLTF.

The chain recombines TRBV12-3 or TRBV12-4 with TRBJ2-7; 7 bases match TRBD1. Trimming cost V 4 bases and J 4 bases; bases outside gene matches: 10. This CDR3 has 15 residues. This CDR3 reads CASSSRRTGEYEQYF. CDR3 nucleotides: TGTGCCAGCAGTTCCCGCAGGACAGGAGAGTACGAGCAGTACTTC.

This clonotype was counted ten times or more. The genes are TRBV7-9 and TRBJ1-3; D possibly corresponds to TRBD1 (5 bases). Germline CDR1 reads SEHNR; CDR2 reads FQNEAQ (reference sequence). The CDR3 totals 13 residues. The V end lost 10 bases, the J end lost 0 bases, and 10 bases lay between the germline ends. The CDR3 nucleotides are TGTGCCATAGACAGCAACTCTGGAAACACCATATATTTT. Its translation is CAIDSNSGNTIYF.

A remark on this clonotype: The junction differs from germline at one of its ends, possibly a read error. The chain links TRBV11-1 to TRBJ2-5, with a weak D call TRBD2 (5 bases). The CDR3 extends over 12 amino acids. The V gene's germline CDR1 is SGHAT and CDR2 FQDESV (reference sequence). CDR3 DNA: TGCGCCAGCAGCCCCGGACTGATGACCCAGTACTTC. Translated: CASSPGLMTQYF.

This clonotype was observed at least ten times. CDR3 protein: CSASTAGANSPLHF. The CDR3 region has the DNA TGCAGTGCTAGCACCGCAGGGGCTAATTCACCCCTCCACTTT. The gene calls are TRBV20-1 and TRBJ1-6; D possibly corresponds to TRBD1 (6 bases). This CDR3 has 14 residues. Germline V lookup: CDR1 DFQATT, CDR2 SNEGSKA (reference sequence). The V and J ends lost 3 bases and 6 bases respectively, with 12 bases between them.

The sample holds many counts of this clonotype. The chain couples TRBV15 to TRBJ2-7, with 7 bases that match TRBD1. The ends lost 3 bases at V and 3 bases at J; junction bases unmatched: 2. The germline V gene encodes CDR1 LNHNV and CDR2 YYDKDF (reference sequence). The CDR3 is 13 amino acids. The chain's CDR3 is CATSRGQIYEQYF. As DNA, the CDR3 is TGTGCCACCAGCAGGGGACAGATCTACGAGCAGTACTTC. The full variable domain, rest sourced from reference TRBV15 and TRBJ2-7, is DAMVIQNPRYQVTQFGKPVTLSCSQTLNHNVMYWYQQKSSQAPKLLFHYYDKDFNNEADTPDNFQSRRPNTSFCFLDIRSPGLGDTAMYLCATSRGQIYEQYFGPGTRLTVT.